One sample yielded the 29 T cell receptor beta chains listed below, sequenced in a study of T cell repertoires in cytomegalovirus infection. TCRdb called the reads again in MiXCR, with one record for every CDR3 protein. This sample yields around 900,000 distinct CDR3 sequences, of which 31% are seen a single time; around 15% belongs to the top ten. Their antigens are not known. This specimen was cultured CD8+ T cells from PBMCs, taken from culture after CMV antigen stimulation. These receptors were obtained from a human donor in good health (CMV status not recorded). Some clones in this sample may be carry-over from other donors' samples.

Regarding this clonotype: Just one base apart from a much larger clone, this may be a read error. The chain employs TRBV7-2 and TRBJ2-2; D uncertain. The CDR3 runs to 12 residues. Germline loops: CDR1 SGHTA, CDR2 FQGNSA. CDR3 in amino acids: CTSSLVMGELFF. The DNA for the CDR3 is TGTACCAGCAGTTTAGTTATGGGGGAGCTGTTTTTT. The full variable domain, rest sourced from reference TRBV7-2 and TRBJ2-2, is GAGVSQSPSNKVTEKGKDVELRCDPISGHTALYWYRQSLGQGLEFLIYFQGNSAPDKSGLPSDRFSAERTGGSVSTLTIQRTQQEDSAVYLCTSSLVMGELFFGEGSRLTVL.

J is TRBJ2-7 and V is TRBV28; D uncertain. Trimming pared 3 bases from V and 3 bases from J, leaving 12 bases between. Germline loops: CDR1 MDHEN, CDR2 SYDVKM. The CDR3 contains 14 residues. The CDR3 DNA reads TGTGCCAGCAGTTTTCCCGAGTTTTTCTACGAGCAGTACGTC. Translating it yields CASSFPEFFYEQYV.

The CDR3 nucleotides are TGCGCCAGCAGCCAAGACCAGGGGCAAGGCTACACCTTC. Translating it yields CASSQDQGQGYTF. The V call is TRBV4-1, the J call TRBJ1-2; TRBD1 is a possible D gene (6 bases). The CDR3 is 13 residues long. V lost 0 bases and J lost 8, with 10 bases in between. Germline values: CDR1 MGHRA, CDR2 YSYEKL.

This clonotype was counted only a few times. The chain has TRBV6-2 or TRBV6-3 and TRBJ2-7, with D uncertain. Trimming removed 3 bases at V and 4 bases at J, with 13 bases between. Germline V gene sequence: CDR1 MNHEY, CDR2 SVGEGT. This CDR3 is built from 14 residues. The CDR3 spells CASSYSQRFYEQYV. The CDR3 region has the DNA TGTGCCAGCAGTTATTCTCAACGCTTTTACGAGCAGTACGTC.

The chain uses TRBV10-3 and TRBJ1-1; D is ambiguous. V lost 2 bases to trimming and J lost 3 bases, with 10 bases between them. CDR3 length: 14 residues. In germline, CDR1 is ENHRY, CDR2 SYGVKD. The CDR3 DNA follows: TGTGCCATCAGTGAGAAGAGGGCTTACACTGAAGCTTTCTTT. It translates to CAISEKRAYTEAFF.

There are a few counts of this clonotype. The CDR3 DNA sequence: TGTGCCAGTAGTATAGATCAATCGGGAGGGAGAACTGAAGCTTTCTTT. It encodes CASSIDQSGGRTEAFF. The chain uses TRBV19 and TRBJ1-1; D gene uncertain. V was shortened by 0 bases and J by 5 bases, with 16 bases between the two germline ends. The germline gives CDR1 LNHDA, CDR2 SQIVND (reference sequence). This CDR3 region has 16 residues.

The chain carries TRBV9 and TRBJ2-1, with 10 nucleotides matching TRBD2. J lost 6 bases, V lost 0 bases, and 3 bases had no gene match. The length of the CDR3 is 15 residues. Germline V CDR1 and CDR2: SGDLS, YYNGEE. The DNA for the CDR3 is TGTGCCAGCAGCGTAGCCCAGCGGGGGGGCAATGAGCAGTTCTTC. Its protein product is CASSVAQRGGNEQFF. The entire variable domain, with the rest obtained from reference TRBV9 and TRBJ2-1, is as follows: DSGVTQTPKHLITATGQRVTLRCSPRSGDLSVYWYQQSLDQGLQFLIQYYNGEERAKGNILERFSAQQFPDLHSELNLSSLELGDSALYFCASSVAQRGGNEQFFGPGTRLTVL.

This clonotype was observed at least ten times. The chain recombines TRBV20-1 with TRBJ2-2; 13 nucleotides match TRBD2. The CDR3 length is 19 residues. Trimming at V came to 6 bases and at J to 5 bases, leaving 18 bases not matched to a gene. Germline V gives CDR1 DFQATT, CDR2 SNEGSKA (reference sequence). CDR3 in amino acids: CSAPDWGGTSGDRTGELFF. For the CDR3, the DNA is TGCAGTGCGCCAGATTGGGGAGGGACTAGCGGGGACCGGACCGGGGAGCTGTTTTTT.

The rearrangement links TRBV27 to TRBJ1-1, with unresolved D. Trimming shortened V by 4 bases and J by 7 bases, and 7 bases separated the two germline ends. This CDR3 contains 11 residues. Germline CDR1 MNHEY, CDR2 SMNVEV (reference sequence). The CDR3 loop reads CASSSGIEAFF. The CDR3 bases are TGTGCCAGCAGTTCCGGAATTGAAGCTTTCTTT.

This clonotype was picked up a small number of times. V is TRBV4-3 and J is TRBJ2-3; 9 bases fit TRBD2. The germline V gene encodes CDR1 LGHNA and CDR2 YSLEER. With V trimmed by 0 bases and J by 5 bases, 12 bases remained unmatched. The length of the CDR3 is 18 residues. The CDR3 nucleotides read TGCGCCAGCAGCCAAGATTCGGCGGGGGGGCCAACGGGAGATACGCAGTATTTT. It translates to CASSQDSAGGPTGDTQYF.

V is TRBV20-1 and J is TRBJ2-7; D might be TRBD1 or TRBD2, each matching 5 bases. CDR1 is DFQATT and CDR2 is SNEGSKA in the germline V gene (reference sequence). The CDR3 sequence is 13 residues long. The CDR3 DNA sequence: TGCGGGGGTAAGGGGAGAGGGATGTACGAGCAGTACTTC. Translated: CGGKGRGMYEQYF.

There are a few counts of this clonotype. V is TRBV12-3 or TRBV12-4 and J is TRBJ1-5, with unresolved D. Trimming left V 4 bases short and J 0 bases short, with 7 bases between. The CDR3 contains 14 residues. Here the CDR3 reads CASSSIYSNQPQHF. CDR3 coding DNA: TGTGCCAGCAGTTCGATATATAGCAATCAGCCCCAGCATTTT.

V and J are TRBV29-1 and TRBJ2-1, with D perhaps matching TRBD2 (7 bases). Trimming took 6 bases from V and 2 from J, leaving 11 bases between them. Germline loops: CDR1 SQVTM, CDR2 ANQGSEA. The CDR3 is made up of 13 amino acids. Here the CDR3 reads CSVWGGAYNEQFF. In DNA, the CDR3 is TGCAGCGTGTGGGGGGGCGCCTACAATGAGCAGTTCTTC.

This chain uses TRBV27 with TRBJ1-3; no firm D call. The CDR3 consists of 13 residues. V lost 5 bases, J lost 1 base, and 6 bases lay in between. The V gene's germline CDR1 is MNHEY and CDR2 SMNVEV (reference sequence). The CDR3: CASSQASGNTIYF. The CDR3 DNA sequence: TGTGCCAGCAGTCAGGCTTCTGGAAACACCATATATTTT.

The J gene is TRBJ2-1, the V gene TRBV2, with TRBD1 matching over 7 bases. Trimming at V came to 4 bases and at J to 6 bases, leaving 9 bases not matched to a gene. Germline lookup yields CDR1 SNHLY and CDR2 FYNNEI. The CDR3 consists of 15 residues. The CDR3 nucleotides are TGTGCCAGCAGTGTTCTCGGGGACAGTTTCAATGAGCAGTTCTTC. It translates to CASSVLGDSFNEQFF.

This clonotype showed up just a few times. The chain is built from TRBV6-2 or TRBV6-3 and TRBJ1-6; no clear D. From germline, CDR1 is MNHEY and CDR2 SVGEGT. Trimming removed 2 bases from V and 14 bases from J, with 13 bases in between. This CDR3 spans 13 amino acids. In nucleotides, the CDR3 is TGTGCCAGCAGTTACGAGGTCGGAGGTTCCCTCCACTTT. It translates to CASSYEVGGSLHF.

This clonotype was seen only a few times. The chain recombines TRBV10-3 with TRBJ1-2; D might be TRBD1 (6 bases). The CDR3 sequence is 19 residues long. Germline loops: CDR1 ENHRY, CDR2 SYGVKD. Trimming took 2 bases from V and 3 from J, leaving 25 bases between them. The CDR3 here is CAISELLHQNRGADYGYTF. CDR3 in DNA: TGTGCCATCAGTGAGCTCTTACACCAAAATAGGGGGGCAGACTATGGCTACACCTTC.

With respect to this clonotype: Since a much larger clone is just one base distant, this may be a read error. V is TRBV7-8 and J is TRBJ1-4; 7 bases align to TRBD1. Germline V gene sequence: CDR1 SGHVS, CDR2 FQNEAQ. The CDR3 is made up of 13 amino acids. CDR3 residues: CAGGGTVNGKLFF. CDR3 coding DNA: TGTGCCGGGGGGGGGACAGTTAATGGAAAACTGTTTTTT.

This chain's CDR3 is CASSHSDGVEAFF. The DNA for the CDR3 is TGTGCCAGCAGCCACTCAGACGGAGTTGAAGCTTTCTTT. The gene calls are TRBV14 and TRBJ1-1; D is uncertain. There are 13 residues in the CDR3. V was pared by 3 bases and J by 7 bases, with 12 bases between. CDR1 SGHDN and CDR2 FVKESK come from the germline V gene. The variable domain in full, completed from reference TRBV14 and TRBJ1-1, reads EAGVTQFPSHSVIEKGQTVTLRCDPISGHDNLYWYRRVMGKEIKFLLHFVKESKQDESGMPNNRFLAERTGGTYSTLKVQPAELEDSGVYFCASSHSDGVEAFFGQGTRLTVV.

The chain employs TRBV28 and TRBJ2-1, with TRBD2 matching 11 bases. This CDR3 contains 16 residues. Germline V CDR1 and CDR2: MDHEN, SYDVKM. Trimming at V came to 4 bases and at J to 4 bases, leaving 6 bases not matched to a gene. The CDR3 is CASSSFRLAGYNEQFF. In DNA, the CDR3 is TGTGCCAGCAGTTCCTTTCGACTAGCGGGATACAATGAGCAGTTCTTC.

The J gene is TRBJ2-3, the V gene TRBV27; 10 nucleotides agree with TRBD2. With 6 bases clipped from V and 0 bases from J, the junction kept 6 bases outside the gene matches. This CDR3 has 16 residues. Germline V gene data show CDR1 as MNHEY and CDR2 as SMNVEV (reference sequence). CDR3 sequence: CASSYIAGGSTDTQYF. CDR3 sequence (DNA): TGTGCCAGCAGCTATATAGCGGGGGGTAGCACAGATACGCAGTATTTT.

With regard to this clonotype: No conserved phenylalanine or tryptophan is present at the end of the CDR3, so a read error is the likely explanation. This sequence joins TRBV6-5 and TRBJ2-3; possibly TRBD1 for D (6 bases). V lost 7 bases and J 2 bases, leaving 13 bases between the germline ends. Germline assignment: CDR1 MNHEY and CDR2 SVGAGI. The CDR3 is 14 amino acids. The CDR3 loop is CASNQDRLTDTQYS. As DNA, the CDR3 is TGTGCCAGCAACCAGGACAGACTCACAGATACGCAGTATTCT.

This clonotype has at least ten counts. The chain recombines TRBV7-2 with TRBJ1-4; D is perhaps TRBD1 (5 bases). Germline loops: CDR1 SGHTA, CDR2 FQGNSA. The CDR3 is 15 amino acids. V was clipped by 6 bases and J by 7 bases, with 18 bases between them. The CDR3 loop reads CASSHSPGRSEKLFF. The CDR3, as DNA: TGTGCCAGCAGTCATTCTCCGGGGCGAAGTGAAAAACTGTTTTTT.

The chain combines TRBV19 with TRBJ2-3; perhaps TRBD2 as D (5 bases). The germline V gene encodes CDR1 LNHDA and CDR2 SQIVND (reference sequence). Trimming took off 5 bases at V and 6 bases at J, with 21 bases between the two ends. This CDR3 is built from 16 residues. This CDR3 is CASSPRLSRDLDTQYF. The DNA of the CDR3 is TGTGCCAGTAGTCCAAGACTAAGTAGGGATTTGGATACGCAGTATTTT.

The genes are TRBV7-2 and TRBJ1-1; a weak D match, TRBD1 (6 bases). The germline V gene has CDR1 SGHTA and CDR2 FQGNSA. V was clipped by 6 bases and J by 0 bases, with 14 bases between them. The CDR3 totals 15 residues. CDR3 coding DNA: TGTGCCAGCAGTTCAAGACAGGCGGTGAACACTGAAGCTTTCTTT. This translates into CASSSRQAVNTEAFF.

The chain couples TRBV2 to TRBJ2-7; 12 nucleotides line up with TRBD1. V gave up 4 bases and J gave up 6 bases; unmatched junction bases: 4. Germline V gene data show CDR1 as SNHLY and CDR2 as FYNNEI. The CDR3 is 14 amino acids. CDR3 nucleotide sequence: TGTGCCAGCAGTGCCGGGACAGGGGGCTTCGAGCAGTACGTC. This gives the protein CASSAGTGGFEQYV.

This chain links TRBV2 with TRBJ1-1; TRBD1 might be the D (5 bases). Trimming cost V 0 bases and J 8 bases, with 10 bases left between them. The germline V gene encodes CDR1 SNHLY and CDR2 FYNNEI. The CDR3 sequence is 13 residues long. As DNA, the CDR3 is TGTGCCAGCAGTGAAGCGCGGGGCCGGGAAGCTTTCTTT. Its protein is CASSEARGREAFF.

V usage is TRBV6-5 and J usage is TRBJ2-1; D possibly corresponds to TRBD2 (6 bases). The germline V and J ends were trimmed by 2 bases and 4 bases, with 9 bases remaining between them. Germline V lookup: CDR1 MNHEY, CDR2 SVGAGI. This CDR3 has 14 amino acids. The CDR3 DNA sequence: TGTGCCAGCAGTTACCGGGGGTGGTACAATGAGCAGTTCTTC. Protein product: CASSYRGWYNEQFF.

The V and J genes are TRBV11-2 and TRBJ2-5, with D possibly TRBD1 on 6 matching bases. The CDR3 runs to 13 residues. Germline loops: CDR1 SGHAT, CDR2 FQNNGV. The V and J ends lost 10 bases and 1 base respectively, with 13 bases between them. CDR3 nucleotide sequence: TGTGCCATCTCGACAGGACCCCAAGAGACCCAGTACTTC. This translates into CAISTGPQETQYF.